The present entry profiles one T cell receptor (beta chain) with its context. The antigen is not known. The data are from a study of T cell responses to AZD1222 COVID-19 vaccine. General observations from the study: Reportedly, nearly half of unique spike TCRs recognized epitopes outside B.1.351/B.1.1.7 mutations.

Only in-frame clones appear in the TCRdb table, and some are missing; sequencing was by immunoSEQ multiplex PCR. Seen here are around 100,000 clones, approximately 89% observed once, and the top ten hold over 7.5%. The receptor was derived from an adult in good health. Sequencing used peripheral blood, obtained on day 0 of AZD1222 vaccination.

The CDR3 nucleotides are TGTGCCAGCAGCTTAGGAGGGGCGGGACCCGGGGAGCTGTTTTTT. Translation gives CASSLGGAGPGELFF. V gene TRBV7-9 combines with J gene TRBJ2-2; D perhaps matches TRBD2 (6 bases). Germline V gene data show CDR1 as SEHNR and CDR2 as FQNEAQ (reference sequence). The CDR3 spans 15 residues. V was trimmed by 1 base and J by 6 bases, leaving 12 bases between them.